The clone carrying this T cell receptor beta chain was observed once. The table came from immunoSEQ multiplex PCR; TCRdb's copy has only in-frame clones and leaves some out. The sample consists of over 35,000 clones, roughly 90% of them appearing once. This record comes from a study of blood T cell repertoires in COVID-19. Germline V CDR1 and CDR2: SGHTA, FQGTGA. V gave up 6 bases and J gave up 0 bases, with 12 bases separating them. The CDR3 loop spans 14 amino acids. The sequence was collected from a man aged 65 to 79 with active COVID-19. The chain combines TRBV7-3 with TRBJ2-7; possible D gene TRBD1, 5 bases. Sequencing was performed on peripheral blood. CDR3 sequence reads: CASSPDSHSYEQYF. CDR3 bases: TGTGCCAGCAGTCCAGACAGCCACTCCTACGAGCAGTACTTC.